This record looks at one T cell receptor beta chain sequence and its context. Original handling: How many nucleated cells were present was estimated from reference gene primer amplification. The protocol was immunoSEQ multiplex PCR, while the TCRdb copy is restricted to in-frame clones and leaves out a portion. That table is the source of V, J and clone size, and D and trimming were worked out from the DNA. Found here are roughly 320,000 clones, roughly 85% of them singletons; the top ten hold approximately 7.5%. CDR1 and CDR2 (germline): LGHNA, YNFKEQ. The length of the CDR3 is 14 residues. V was shortened by 0 bases and J by 6 bases, with 12 bases between the two germline ends. This record belongs to a study of blood T cell repertoires in COVID-19. At the level of the study: Acute and convalescent COVID-19 specimens originated in the United States, Italy and Spain. PBMCs, B-cell-depleted T cells, or T cells provided the cDNA or gDNA that made up the material.

This rearrangement joins TRBV4-2 to TRBJ2-7, with D unclear. Material: peripheral blood. The source is a human donor in a cohort sampled during active COVID-19. DNA of the CDR3: TGTGCCAGCAGCCAAGAACTTCCGGTCCTCGAGCAGTACTTC. Translating gives CASSQELPVLEQYF.